These T cell receptor beta chains were read from a single sample in a study of T-cell memory formation after mild COVID-19. A single record per CDR3 protein comes from TCRdb applying MiXCR to the 5' RACE reads. The sample records 350,000 to 500,000 distinct CDR3 sequences, around a quarter being singletons. Sequenced input: PBMCs or a T cell subset sorted from them (not recorded which). The receptors originated from an adult woman who had mild COVID-19 (a few samples of this study predate the infection). Cell type and time point are not known. Both conserved end residues are part of each CDR3. The order of the fields is J gene, V gene, clone size, D gene, CDR3 DNA, CDR3 protein. D genes are given only for firm matches. Clone size is not always given. Where it is, it says once, few, many or a class for expanded clones.

j_call: TRBJ2-7
v_call: TRBV2
clone_size: NA
d_call: NA
cdr3_nt: TGTGCCAGCAGTGTGAACAGGGCTATAAGCGAGCAGTACTTC
cdr3_aa: CASSVNRAISEQYF

j_call: TRBJ1-6
v_call: TRBV6-5
clone_size: few
d_call: NA
cdr3_nt: TGTGCCAGCAGTTACTCGCATAGCTCCTATAATTCACCCCTCCACTTT
cdr3_aa: CASSYSHSSYNSPLHF

j_call: TRBJ1-5
v_call: TRBV10-3
clone_size: NA
d_call: NA
cdr3_nt: TGTGCCATCAGGGCGGAGGGAGGAGGATGGAGCAATCAGCCCCAGCATTTT
cdr3_aa: CAIRAEGGGWSNQPQHF

j_call: TRBJ2-1
v_call: TRBV20-1
clone_size: few
d_call: NA
cdr3_nt: TGCAGTGCTAGAGCCCGTGGTGGCCCTGGCTCTTACAATGAGCAGTTCTTC
cdr3_aa: CSARARGGPGSYNEQFF

j_call: TRBJ2-1
v_call: TRBV6-5
clone_size: NA
d_call: TRBD2
cdr3_nt: TGTGCCAGCAGTTACTCTAGCGGGAGCTCCTACAATGAGAAGTTCTTC
cdr3_aa: CASSYSSGSSYNEKFF

j_call: TRBJ2-7
v_call: TRBV5-1
clone_size: NA
d_call: TRBD1
cdr3_nt: TGCGCCAGCAGCTCCGGGACAGCCCCCTACGAGCAGTACTTC
cdr3_aa: CASSSGTAPYEQYF

j_call: TRBJ2-5
v_call: TRBV29-1
clone_size: few
d_call: NA
cdr3_nt: TGCAACCCCAGGCGCCCAGAGACCCAGTACTTC
cdr3_aa: CNPRRPETQYF

j_call: TRBJ2-7
v_call: TRBV6-5
clone_size: few
d_call: TRBD1
cdr3_nt: TGTGCCAGCAGCCCCATCCTGGACAGGGAAGCCCTGGACTACGAGCAGTACTTC
cdr3_aa: CASSPILDREALDYEQYF

j_call: TRBJ2-1
v_call: TRBV30
clone_size: NA
d_call: TRBD2
cdr3_nt: TGTGCCTGGAGTGTAACCCCGCTCGGACTAGCGGGGGATGAGCAGTTCTTC
cdr3_aa: CAWSVTPLGLAGDEQFF

j_call: TRBJ2-7
v_call: TRBV12-3/TRBV12-4
clone_size: NA
d_call: NA
cdr3_nt: TGTGCCAGCAGTTTACTCATGGGGTACGAGCAGTACTTC
cdr3_aa: CASSLLMGYEQYF

j_call: TRBJ2-2
v_call: TRBV5-1
clone_size: NA
d_call: TRBD2
cdr3_nt: TGCGCCAGCAGCTTGTTAACTAGCGTCGCGAACACCGGGGAGCTGTTTTTT
cdr3_aa: CASSLLTSVANTGELFF

j_call: TRBJ1-5
v_call: TRBV7-2
clone_size: NA
d_call: NA
cdr3_nt: TGTGCCAGCAGCTTAGTCCGGTATCAGCCCCAGCATTTT
cdr3_aa: CASSLVRYQPQHF

j_call: TRBJ2-7
v_call: TRBV7-6
clone_size: NA
d_call: NA
cdr3_nt: TGTGCCAGCAGCCCGTCGACAGGAGCCTACGAGCAGTACTTC
cdr3_aa: CASSPSTGAYEQYF

j_call: TRBJ1-2
v_call: TRBV6-6
clone_size: NA
d_call: NA
cdr3_nt: TGTGCCAGCAGTTACTCGTCGGGGAGTGGCTACACCTTC
cdr3_aa: CASSYSSGSGYTF

j_call: TRBJ2-7
v_call: TRBV3-1
clone_size: few
d_call: NA
cdr3_nt: TGTGCCAGCAGCCAAGATTCTAGCAAGTACGAGCAGTACTTC
cdr3_aa: CASSQDSSKYEQYF

j_call: TRBJ2-7
v_call: TRBV24-1
clone_size: NA
d_call: NA
cdr3_nt: TGTGCCACCAGTGATTCCGGGACCTACGAGCAGTACTTC
cdr3_aa: CATSDSGTYEQYF

j_call: TRBJ2-3
v_call: TRBV29-1
clone_size: many
d_call: NA
cdr3_nt: TGCAGCGTTGATCCTTCGGAGTTGGGGATCACAGATACGCAGTATTTT
cdr3_aa: CSVDPSELGITDTQYF

j_call: TRBJ2-7
v_call: TRBV7-9
clone_size: many
d_call: TRBD1
cdr3_nt: TGTGCCAGCAGCCCGACAGGGATCAACGAGCAGTACTTC
cdr3_aa: CASSPTGINEQYF

j_call: TRBJ2-3
v_call: TRBV12-3/TRBV12-4
clone_size: NA
d_call: NA
cdr3_nt: TGTGCCAGCCGGGACCACAATTGGGATACGCAGTATTTT
cdr3_aa: CASRDHNWDTQYF

j_call: TRBJ2-4
v_call: TRBV25-1
clone_size: few
d_call: NA
cdr3_nt: TGTGCCAGCAGTGACTTGGGCAAAAACATTCAGTACTTC
cdr3_aa: CASSDLGKNIQYF

j_call: TRBJ1-1
v_call: TRBV18
clone_size: once
d_call: NA
cdr3_nt: TGTGCCAGCTCACCAGGAGGGGCTATGAACACTGAAGCTTTCTTT
cdr3_aa: CASSPGGAMNTEAFF

j_call: TRBJ1-2
v_call: TRBV5-1
clone_size: NA
d_call: TRBD1
cdr3_nt: TGCGCCAGCAGCTTGGATGGACAGGGCATATCTAACTATGGCTACACCTTC
cdr3_aa: CASSLDGQGISNYGYTF

j_call: TRBJ1-2
v_call: TRBV15
clone_size: NA
d_call: NA
cdr3_nt: TGTGCCACCAGCGAAAATAAGAGATGGGGGGGGTACGGCTACACCTTC
cdr3_aa: CATSENKRWGGYGYTF

j_call: TRBJ1-5
v_call: TRBV6-5
clone_size: few
d_call: NA
cdr3_nt: TGTGCCAGCAGTCTCGGAAGCCTCAATCAGCCCCAGCATTTT
cdr3_aa: CASSLGSLNQPQHF

j_call: TRBJ1-1
v_call: TRBV7-9
clone_size: few
d_call: TRBD1
cdr3_nt: TGTGCCAGCAGTCAGGGGGCGAACACTGAAGCTTTCTTT
cdr3_aa: CASSQGANTEAFF

j_call: TRBJ2-6
v_call: TRBV6-1
clone_size: few
d_call: NA
cdr3_nt: TGTGCCAGCAGGGACGGGGGCTCTGGGGCCAACGTCCTGACTTTC
cdr3_aa: CASRDGGSGANVLTF

j_call: TRBJ2-1
v_call: TRBV19
clone_size: few
d_call: TRBD2
cdr3_nt: TGTGCCAGTAGTCCCGGGACTAGCCCTGGCAATGAGCAGTTCTTC
cdr3_aa: CASSPGTSPGNEQFF

j_call: TRBJ1-1
v_call: TRBV24-1
clone_size: few
d_call: NA
cdr3_nt: TGTGCCACCAGTGATTTCATTGGGAGGAGTGACACTGAAGCTTTCTTT
cdr3_aa: CATSDFIGRSDTEAFF

j_call: TRBJ1-2
v_call: TRBV7-9
clone_size: NA
d_call: NA
cdr3_nt: TGTGCCAGCAGCTTAGTCTCGTCAGGGGACTATGGCTACACCTTC
cdr3_aa: CASSLVSSGDYGYTF

j_call: TRBJ2-1
v_call: TRBV20-1
clone_size: NA
d_call: NA
cdr3_nt: TGCAGTGCTTTCAGGACTGAGAACAATGAGCAGTTCTTC
cdr3_aa: CSAFRTENNEQFF

j_call: TRBJ1-1
v_call: TRBV12-3/TRBV12-4
clone_size: NA
d_call: NA
cdr3_nt: TGTGCCAGCAGTTTGGGTCTCGCTGAAGCTTTCTTT
cdr3_aa: CASSLGLAEAFF

j_call: TRBJ1-6
v_call: TRBV11-2
clone_size: once
d_call: NA
cdr3_nt: TGTGCCAGCAGCCCCACGTTGGGTAGCGGATCACCCCTCCACTTT
cdr3_aa: CASSPTLGSGSPLHF

j_call: TRBJ2-7
v_call: TRBV29-1
clone_size: NA
d_call: NA
cdr3_nt: TGCAGCGTTGAATGGTTCGTAGGGGAGCAGTACTTC
cdr3_aa: CSVEWFVGEQYF

j_call: TRBJ2-2
v_call: TRBV5-5
clone_size: NA
d_call: TRBD1
cdr3_nt: TGTGCCAGCAGCTGGGCCGGGACAGCGAACACCGGGGAGCTGTTTTTT
cdr3_aa: CASSWAGTANTGELFF

j_call: TRBJ1-5
v_call: TRBV7-9
clone_size: NA
d_call: NA
cdr3_nt: TGTGCCAGCAGCTTAGGTGGCAGGGTCCAGCATTTT
cdr3_aa: CASSLGGRVQHF

j_call: TRBJ1-1
v_call: TRBV3-1
clone_size: once
d_call: NA
cdr3_nt: TGTGCCAGCAGCCAAGACGGGGCCAGGGCTACTGGAGCTTTCTTT
cdr3_aa: CASSQDGARATGAFF

j_call: TRBJ2-3
v_call: TRBV5-5
clone_size: NA
d_call: NA
cdr3_nt: TGTGCCAGCAGCTTGGCCTTGGGGGCAGGGAACACAGATACGCAGTATTTT
cdr3_aa: CASSLALGAGNTDTQYF

j_call: TRBJ1-2
v_call: TRBV2
clone_size: many
d_call: NA
cdr3_nt: TGTGCCAGCAAAAAGGAGAACTATGGCTACACCTTC
cdr3_aa: CASKKENYGYTF

j_call: TRBJ1-2
v_call: TRBV12-3/TRBV12-4
clone_size: many
d_call: TRBD1
cdr3_nt: TGTGCCAGCAGTGGGACAGGGGCCTATGGCTACACCTTC
cdr3_aa: CASSGTGAYGYTF

j_call: TRBJ2-1
v_call: TRBV20-1
clone_size: NA
d_call: NA
cdr3_nt: TGCAGTGCTCTTGGGGGGAATGAGCAGTTCTTC
cdr3_aa: CSALGGNEQFF

j_call: TRBJ2-1
v_call: TRBV24-1
clone_size: NA
d_call: TRBD2
cdr3_nt: TGTGCCACCAGTGATTTGCTTGTACGGGAGGGCGTACCCTACAATGAGCAGTTCTTC
cdr3_aa: CATSDLLVREGVPYNEQFF

j_call: TRBJ2-3
v_call: TRBV6-1
clone_size: NA
d_call: TRBD1
cdr3_nt: TGTGCCAGCAGTGAATTCGGAAGGACAGGATTCACAGATACGCAGTATTTT
cdr3_aa: CASSEFGRTGFTDTQYF

j_call: TRBJ1-6
v_call: TRBV7-8
clone_size: NA
d_call: NA
cdr3_nt: TGTGCCAGCAGCCCGGGGACGGGATTGACTAATTCACCCCTCCACTTT
cdr3_aa: CASSPGTGLTNSPLHF

j_call: TRBJ2-7
v_call: TRBV4-1
clone_size: NA
d_call: NA
cdr3_nt: TGCGCCAGCAGCCAAGATGCCGCTCGAGGCTCCTACGAGCAGTACTTC
cdr3_aa: CASSQDAARGSYEQYF

j_call: TRBJ2-1
v_call: TRBV12-3/TRBV12-4
clone_size: few
d_call: TRBD2
cdr3_nt: TGTGCCAGCGCTGTAGCGGGGGGAAGTGAGCAGTTCTTC
cdr3_aa: CASAVAGGSEQFF

j_call: TRBJ1-3
v_call: TRBV30
clone_size: NA
d_call: NA
cdr3_nt: TGTGCCTTACGGAACTCTGGAAACACCATATATTTT
cdr3_aa: CALRNSGNTIYF

j_call: TRBJ1-2
v_call: TRBV12-3/TRBV12-4
clone_size: NA
d_call: TRBD1
cdr3_nt: TGTGCCAGCAGTTCGTCGACAGGGAGCAGTGGCTACACCTTC
cdr3_aa: CASSSSTGSSGYTF

j_call: TRBJ1-1
v_call: TRBV7-9
clone_size: NA
d_call: TRBD1
cdr3_nt: TGTGCCAGCAGCTTAGCTTCAGGGGGCATCGCTGAAGCTTTCTTT
cdr3_aa: CASSLASGGIAEAFF

j_call: TRBJ1-1
v_call: TRBV30
clone_size: NA
d_call: NA
cdr3_nt: TGTGCCTGGAGTGTACGAGGGGCGGACAGACAAGCTTTCTTT
cdr3_aa: CAWSVRGADRQAFF

j_call: TRBJ2-7
v_call: TRBV4-2
clone_size: NA
d_call: TRBD2
cdr3_nt: TGTGCCAGCAGCCGGGGCAGGGAGGGCTACGAGCAGTACTTC
cdr3_aa: CASSRGREGYEQYF

j_call: TRBJ1-4
v_call: TRBV2
clone_size: NA
d_call: TRBD1
cdr3_nt: TGTGCCAGCGGACAGGGGTTCCCCCTGAATGAAAAACTGTTTTTT
cdr3_aa: CASGQGFPLNEKLFF